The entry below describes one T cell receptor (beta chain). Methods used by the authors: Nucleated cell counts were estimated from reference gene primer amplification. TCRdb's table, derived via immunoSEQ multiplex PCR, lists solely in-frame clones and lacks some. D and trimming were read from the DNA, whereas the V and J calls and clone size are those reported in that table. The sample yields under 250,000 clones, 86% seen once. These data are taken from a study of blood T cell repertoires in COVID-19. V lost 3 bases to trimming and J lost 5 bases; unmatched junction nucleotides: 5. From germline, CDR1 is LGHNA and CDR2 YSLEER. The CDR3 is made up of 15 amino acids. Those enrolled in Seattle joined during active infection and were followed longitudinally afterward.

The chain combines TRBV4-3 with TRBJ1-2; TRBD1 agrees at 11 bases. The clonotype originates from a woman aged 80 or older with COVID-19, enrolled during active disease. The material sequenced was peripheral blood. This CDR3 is CASSHGTGGGYGYTF. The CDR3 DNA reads TGCGCCAGCAGCCACGGGACAGGGGGGGGATATGGCTACACCTTC.